What follows describes a single T cell receptor (beta chain). This sample stems from a study of blood T cell repertoires in COVID-19. Study as a whole: PBMCs, B-cell-depleted T cells, or T cells were the source of the cDNA or gDNA that made up the material.

Sequenced by immunoSEQ multiplex PCR; TCRdb stores in-frame clones only, minus some. Counted here are under 150,000 clones, approximately 86% occurring once; the ten biggest clones make up less than 2.5%. Looked up from germline, CDR1 is SGHTA and CDR2 is FQGNSA. The CDR3 runs to 16 residues. Trimming pared 5 bases from V and 9 bases from J, leaving 23 bases between. Participants were aged roughly 18 to 100 years from 20 to 30 US areas. Recovery among Cohort 3 donors was established by two negative PCRs, clearance, or symptom resolution. This sequence originates from a woman in her 50s who had recovered from COVID-19. Input material: PBMCs or T cells enriched from blood (not recorded which). This chain connects TRBV7-2 to TRBJ2-1; D is perhaps TRBD1 (5 bases). CDR3 DNA: TGTGCCAGCAGCCCAAAGGTTCGGACATGGGTAGGTGAGCAGTTCTTC. Translating it yields CASSPKVRTWVGEQFF.